These 18 T cell receptor beta chains were all obtained from the same sample, sequenced in a study of T cells in Graves' hyperthyroidism and ophthalmopathy. There were TCR beta CDR3 regions amplified from RNA transcripts. Primed by the HTBI set, a first-round RT-PCR was run on the TCR CDR3. TCRdb re-analysed the multiplex PCR reads in MiXCR, keeping a single row per CDR3 protein. The sample records about 290,000 distinct CDR3 sequences, approximately 16% being singletons. The sample was blood. These receptor sequences come from a woman in her fifties or sixties with Graves' hyperthyroidism that later progressed to Graves' ophthalmopathy.

This clonotype has ten or more counts. This chain connects TRBV12-3 or TRBV12-4 to TRBJ2-3, with a possible D match to TRBD2 (5 bases). The V gene lost 3 bases and the J gene lost 1 base, with 11 bases spanning the gap. The CDR3 is 15 amino acids. CDR3: CASSLWRARTDTQYF. CDR3 DNA: TGTGCCAGCAGTTTGTGGCGGGCCCGCACAGATACGCAGTATTTT.

This clonotype has a handful of counts. The chain has TRBV18 and TRBJ1-1, with D maybe TRBD1 (5 bases). CDR3 size: 18 residues. V was cut by 1 base and J by 1 base, with 19 bases left in between. From germline, CDR1 is KGHSH and CDR2 LQKENI. DNA of the CDR3: TGTGCCAGCTCACCACAGGGACGGCCCGGGAAGAGGAACACTGAAGCTTTCTTT. As protein: CASSPQGRPGKRNTEAFF.

At least ten counts were recorded for this clonotype. The gene calls are TRBV12-3 or TRBV12-4 and TRBJ1-1; D call uncertain. The CDR3 runs 12 residues. The germline V and J ends were trimmed by 1 base and 8 bases, with 8 bases remaining between them. CDR3 region: CASSLGGYEAFF. The CDR3 DNA reads as TGTGCCAGCAGTTTAGGTGGATACGAAGCTTTCTTT.

The table lists this clonotype with many counts. V usage is TRBV10-3 and J usage is TRBJ2-7; 7 nucleotides agree with TRBD1. The CDR3 contains 13 residues. Unmatched junction bases numbered 4, after V lost 5 bases and J lost 3 bases. The germline V gene has CDR1 ENHRY and CDR2 SYGVKD. CDR3 loop: CAISRQGGYEQYF. The CDR3 nucleotides are TGTGCCATCAGTCGACAGGGTGGCTACGAGCAGTACTTC.

Ten or more counts support this clonotype. The chain recombines TRBV18 with TRBJ2-1, with a tentative D call TRBD2 (5 bases). The CDR3 sequence is 15 residues long. In germline, CDR1 is KGHSH, CDR2 LQKENI. The ends were cut back, 5 bases at V and 2 bases at J, with 13 bases in the middle. CDR3 loop: CASSSGDNPYNEQFF. The DNA of the CDR3 is TGTGCCAGCTCATCCGGGGATAACCCCTACAATGAGCAGTTCTTC. The full variable domain, with the rest looked up from reference TRBV18 and TRBJ2-1, is NAGVMQNPRHLVRRRGQEARLRCSPMKGHSHVYWYRQLPEEGLKFMVYLQKENIIDESGMPKERFSAEFPKEGPSILRIQQVVRGDSAAYFCASSSGDNPYNEQFFGPGTRLTVL.

In this sample, this clonotype turned up many times. The chain links TRBV27 to TRBJ2-1; no firm D call. V was clipped by 5 bases and J by 0 bases, with 11 bases between them. The germline V gene encodes CDR1 MNHEY and CDR2 SMNVEV (reference sequence). This CDR3 comprises 15 residues. CDR3 DNA sequence: TGTGCCAGCAGTGGAAGCGAGAGCTCCTACAATGAGCAGTTCTTC. Its translation is CASSGSESSYNEQFF.

The rearrangement joins TRBV20-1 to TRBJ2-4, with TRBD2 matching 14 bases. CDR3 length: 17 residues. Germline V CDR1 and CDR2: DFQATT, SNEGSKA (reference sequence). V shed 4 bases, J shed 9 bases, and the junction held 14 bases outside the gene matches. The CDR3 DNA is TGCAGTGCTAACCGACCGGGACTAGCGGGAGTCTCGGGCATTCAGTACTTC. Amino acids: CSANRPGLAGVSGIQYF.

Many counts were recorded for this clonotype. The chain employs TRBV3-1 and TRBJ1-1, with no clear D. The germline V gene has CDR1 LGHDT and CDR2 YNNKEL (reference sequence). CDR3 length: 13 amino acids. V gave up 2 bases and J gave up 8 bases, with 12 bases separating them. The DNA of the CDR3 is TGTGCCAGCAGCCAAAAAAGGTTAGGCGAAGCTTTCTTT. Protein product: CASSQKRLGEAFF.

This rearrangement joins TRBV6-2 or TRBV6-3 to TRBJ2-7; 11 nucleotides line up with TRBD1. CDR1 MNHEY and CDR2 SVGEGT come from the germline V gene. With V trimmed by 6 bases and J by 7 bases, 8 bases remained unmatched. There are 14 residues in the CDR3. For the CDR3, the DNA is TGTGCCAGCAGCTCCGGGACAGGGGGAAAGGAGCAGTACTTC. Translation gives CASSSGTGGKEQYF.

This clonotype occurred many times. The V call is TRBV6-1, the J call TRBJ2-7, with a weak D call TRBD2 (5 bases). V was trimmed by 5 bases and J by 6 bases, leaving 14 bases between them. The germline gives CDR1 MNHNS, CDR2 SASEGT. The CDR3 is made up of 13 amino acids. CDR3: CASSKTTIGEQYF. DNA for the CDR3: TGTGCCAGCAGTAAGACTACGATAGGCGAGCAGTACTTC.

The rearrangement links TRBV9 to TRBJ1-3, with D possibly matching TRBD1 (6 bases). This CDR3 is built from 14 residues. V shed 3 bases and J shed 3 bases, with 10 bases lying between them. Germline V gene lookup returns CDR1 SGDLS and CDR2 YYNGEE. In DNA, the CDR3 is TGTGCCAGCAGCGCAGGGGACAATGGAAACACCATATATTTT. Translating it yields CASSAGDNGNTIYF. The full variable domain, its missing parts supplied by reference TRBV9 and TRBJ1-3, is DSGVTQTPKHLITATGQRVTLRCSPRSGDLSVYWYQQSLDQGLQFLIQYYNGEERAKGNILERFSAQQFPDLHSELNLSSLELGDSALYFCASSAGDNGNTIYFGEGSWLTVV.

The chain has TRBV7-9 and TRBJ2-1; 13 positions match TRBD2. The germline gives CDR1 SEHNR, CDR2 FQNEAQ (reference sequence). V lost 0 bases to trimming and J lost 3 bases; unmatched junction nucleotides: 11. The CDR3 consists of 20 residues. CDR3 in DNA: TGTGCCAGCAGCTTAGCGTTAGGAACTAGCGGGAGGGTAAGCTACAATGAGCAGTTCTTC. Protein sequence: CASSLALGTSGRVSYNEQFF.

V is TRBV3-1 and J is TRBJ1-4; TRBD1 agrees at 10 bases. The CDR3 length is 15 residues. CDR1 and CDR2 from the germline V gene are LGHDT and YNNKEL (reference sequence). Trimming cost V 2 bases and J 7 bases; bases outside gene matches: 4. The DNA for the CDR3 is TGTGCCAGCAGCCAAATCGGGACAGGGGTTGAAAAACTGTTTTTT. Translated, it gives CASSQIGTGVEKLFF. The full variable domain, completed using reference TRBV3-1 and TRBJ1-4, is DTAVSQTPKYLVTQMGNDKSIKCEQNLGHDTMYWYKQDSKKFLKIMFSYNNKELIINETVPNRFSPKSPDKAHLNLHINSLELGDSAVYFCASSQIGTGVEKLFFGSGTQLSVL.

This clonotype turned up a few times. The chain couples TRBV4-2 to TRBJ1-1; no clear D. Germline-derived CDR1 and CDR2 are LGHNA and YNFKEQ. Trimming took 4 bases from V and 1 from J, leaving 10 bases between them. This CDR3 is 14 amino acids long. CDR3 region: CASSRHGRNTEAFF. The CDR3 bases are TGTGCCAGCAGCCGGCACGGACGGAACACTGAAGCTTTCTTT.

This clonotype came up many times. This chain connects TRBV11-2 to TRBJ2-2, with TRBD2 matching 11 bases. The CDR3 spans 16 residues. Per germline, CDR1 SGHAT and CDR2 FQNNGV. V shed 7 bases, J shed 5 bases, and the junction held 9 bases outside the gene matches. CDR3 protein: CASTSSGRLGTGELFF. The DNA for the CDR3 is TGTGCCAGCACCTCTAGCGGGAGGCTAGGGACCGGGGAGCTGTTTTTT.

The J gene is TRBJ1-4, the V gene TRBV6-1; a weak D match, TRBD1 (6 bases). Trimming pared 6 bases from V and 3 bases from J, leaving 14 bases between. Germline values: CDR1 MNHNS, CDR2 SASEGT. The CDR3 is 15 residues long. In DNA, the CDR3 is TGTGCCAGCAGCCAAGAGCCAGGGGCTAATGAAAAACTGTTTTTT. Translation: CASSQEPGANEKLFF.

This clonotype was observed at least ten times. The V call is TRBV2, the J call TRBJ2-7; no firm D call. Trimming stripped 6 bases from V and 5 bases from J, with 11 bases between. Per the germline V gene, CDR1 is SNHLY and CDR2 is FYNNEI. This CDR3 spans 12 amino acids. CDR3 region: CASSLEGNEQYF. The CDR3 DNA sequence: TGTGCCAGCAGCCTGGAAGGGAACGAGCAGTACTTC.

This clonotype was found many times. The chain is built from TRBV2 and TRBJ2-5; no clear D gene. The V gene's germline CDR1 is SNHLY and CDR2 FYNNEI. This CDR3 region has 11 residues. Trimming removed 3 bases from V and 5 bases from J, with 4 bases in between. CDR3: CASSEWETQYF. CDR3 DNA sequence: TGTGCCAGCAGTGAGTGGGAGACCCAGTACTTC.